This TCR beta chain was captured in a study of blood T cell repertoires in COVID-19. Study information: Samples of COVID-19 (acute and convalescent) were obtained from the United States, Italy and Spain. From T cells, B-cell-depleted T cells, or PBMCs came the material, which was cDNA or gDNA.

Original data processing: From reference gene primer amplification, estimates of nucleated cell counts were derived. Assay used: immunoSEQ multiplex PCR; TCRdb lists only in-frame clones, some missing. The DNA gave D and trimming, while V, J and clone size come from that table. The sample holds fewer than 300,000 clones, about 80% seen once. The CDR3 sequence is 11 residues long. Germline assignment: CDR1 DFQATT and CDR2 SNEGSKA (reference sequence). V was cut by 6 bases and J by 4 bases, with 9 bases left in between. This clonotype originated in a person between 70 and 80 years old with COVID-19, enrolled during active disease. Source material: peripheral blood. The chain recombines TRBV20-1 with TRBJ1-2, with a weak D call TRBD1 (5 bases). The DNA of the CDR3 is TGCAGTGCCCAGGGTTCCTATGGCTACACCTTC. This codes for CSAQGSYGYTF.